These 22 T cell receptor beta chains came from one sample sequenced in a study of PD-1 blockade in mismatch repair-deficient tumors. Sequencing was performed with immunoSEQ multiplex PCR; in TCRdb, only in-frame clones are kept and a portion is missing. The sample carries about 20,000 clones, approximately 85% recorded once. Source: peripheral blood, taken 2 weeks after starting pembrolizumab. The source of these receptors is an adult with mismatch repair-deficient cancer.

The J gene is TRBJ2-7, the V gene TRBV11-2, with D unclear. V lost 5 bases, J lost 5 bases, and 13 bases lay in between. The germline gives CDR1 SGHAT, CDR2 FQNNGV. This CDR3 is built from 13 residues. The CDR3 protein is CASSGHKVHEQYF. In DNA, the CDR3 is TGTGCCAGCAGCGGCCACAAGGTACACGAGCAGTACTTC.

This sequence joins TRBV11-3 and TRBJ2-5; possibly TRBD1 for D (6 bases). Germline lookup yields CDR1 SGHNT and CDR2 YENEEA. CDR3 length: 14 amino acids. Trimming took off 5 bases at V and 4 bases at J, with 14 bases between the two ends. In DNA, the CDR3 is TGTGCCAGCAGCCCATCCAGGGGTGGAGAGACCCAGTACTTC. This gives the protein CASSPSRGGETQYF.

This chain uses TRBV5-1 with TRBJ1-5; D gene ambiguous. Germline loops: CDR1 SGHRS, CDR2 YFSETQ. The CDR3 loop spans 14 amino acids. V shed 0 bases and J shed 4 bases, with 8 bases lying between them. The CDR3 bases are TGCGCCAGCAGCTTGGAAGGCAGTAATCAGCCCCAGCATTTT. It codes for CASSLEGSNQPQHF.

The genes are TRBV18 and TRBJ1-1, with a weak D call TRBD1 (5 bases). CDR3 length: 15 amino acids. Between the trimmed V and J ends, which lost 3 bases and 0 bases, there was a span of 11 bases. CDR1 is KGHSH, CDR2 LQKENI, per germline. CDR3 amino acids: CASSPQDSMNTEAFF. The DNA of the CDR3 is TGTGCCAGCTCACCGCAAGACAGTATGAACACTGAAGCTTTCTTT.

The chain links TRBV2 to TRBJ1-1; perhaps TRBD1 as D (5 bases). Trimming cost V 3 bases and J 5 bases, with 16 bases left between them. This CDR3 region has 15 residues. Germline loops: CDR1 SNHLY, CDR2 FYNNEI. The CDR3 is CASSDPGTPLTEAFF. DNA of the CDR3: TGTGCCAGCAGTGACCCAGGGACTCCCTTAACTGAAGCTTTCTTT.

The rearrangement links TRBV5-4 to TRBJ2-3; 11 bases are a match to TRBD2. This CDR3 has 15 residues. V gave up 5 bases and J gave up 3 bases; unmatched junction bases: 5. Per the germline V gene, CDR1 is SGHNT and CDR2 is YYREEE (reference sequence). CDR3 loop: CASSSRTSGTDTQYF. The CDR3, as DNA: TGTGCCAGCAGTAGTAGGACTAGCGGGACAGATACGCAGTATTTT.

This clone came up a few times. This chain uses TRBV25-1 with TRBJ1-1; D is unclear. V gave up 2 bases and J gave up 2 bases, with 12 bases separating them. The CDR3 is made up of 15 amino acids. The V gene's germline CDR1 is MGHDK and CDR2 SYGVNS. The CDR3 bases are TGTGCCAGCAGTGAAGGGTTCCGGGGTAACACTGAAGCTTTCTTT. Encoded protein: CASSEGFRGNTEAFF. Based on the CDR3 plus reference TRBV25-1 and TRBJ1-1, the full variable domain is EADIYQTPRYLVIGTGKKITLECSQTMGHDKMYWYQQDPGMELHLIHYSYGVNSTEKGDLSSESTVSRIRTEHFPLTLESARPSHTSQYLCASSEGFRGNTEAFFGQGTRLTVV.

The genes are TRBV5-4 and TRBJ2-3, with 9 bases identical to TRBD2. There are 15 residues in the CDR3. Germline V gene sequence: CDR1 SGHNT, CDR2 YYREEE (reference sequence). V was clipped by 2 bases and J by 0 bases; unmatched bases: 1. Written as DNA, the CDR3 is TGTGCCAGCAGCTTCGGGACTAGCAGCACAGATACGCAGTATTTT. It encodes CASSFGTSSTDTQYF.

This clone is a singleton in its sample. The chain employs TRBV27 and TRBJ1-1; TRBD1 agrees at 7 bases. With V trimmed by 5 bases and J by 0 bases, 18 bases remained unmatched. This CDR3 has 19 residues. CDR1 MNHEY and CDR2 SMNVEV come from the germline V gene (reference sequence). CDR3 DNA: TGTGCCAGCAGTCCGATCGCGGTGCAGGGGGTGTCCATGAACACTGAAGCTTTCTTT. Its translation: CASSPIAVQGVSMNTEAFF.

The chain combines TRBV30 with TRBJ2-1; TRBD1 matches at 7 bases. V shed 4 bases and J 0 bases; nucleotides not matched to a gene: 6. The CDR3 sequence is 15 residues long. Looked up from germline, CDR1 is GTSNPN and CDR2 is SVGIG (reference sequence). The CDR3 protein is CAWNPTGSSYNEQFF. Written as DNA, the CDR3 is TGTGCCTGGAACCCGACAGGGAGCTCCTACAATGAGCAGTTCTTC.

This clone has just a few counts. This chain links TRBV19 with TRBJ1-5, with unresolved D. Trimming removed 3 bases at V and 0 bases at J, with 9 bases between. Germline V gives CDR1 LNHDA, CDR2 SQIVND (reference sequence). The CDR3 covers 15 residues. This CDR3 is CASSIGDSSNQPQHF. Here the CDR3 DNA reads TGTGCCAGTAGTATTGGGGATAGTAGCAATCAGCCCCAGCATTTT.

The V and J genes are TRBV11-3 and TRBJ2-2; D ambiguous. The germline CDR1 and CDR2 sequences are SGHNT and YENEEA. This CDR3 region has 16 residues. Trimming shortened V by 1 base and J by 4 bases, and 13 bases separated the two germline ends. In nucleotides, the CDR3 is TGTGCCAGCAGCTTAGGTTCTAGTCGGTTCACCGGGGAGCTGTTTTTT. This translates into CASSLGSSRFTGELFF.

The genes are TRBV30 and TRBJ1-4, with TRBD1 as a possible D gene (5 bases). With 4 bases removed from V and 0 bases from J, the gap between germline ends came to 12 bases. The CDR3 has 15 amino acids. Germline V gives CDR1 GTSNPN, CDR2 SVGIG (reference sequence). The CDR3 bases are TGTGCCTGGAAACAGGAAATTCCAACTAATGAAAAACTGTTTTTT. Its translation is CAWKQEIPTNEKLFF.

This chain joins TRBV2 and TRBJ1-2; 7 bases are a match to TRBD1. The CDR3 covers 11 residues. Germline-derived CDR1 and CDR2 are SNHLY and FYNNEI. V shed 8 bases, J shed 4 bases, and the junction held 1 base outside the gene matches. The DNA for the CDR3 is TGTGCCAGCCGACAGGGCTATGGCTACACCTTC. It specifies CASRQGYGYTF.

Of note for this clone: The sample holds other DNA sequences that translate to the same CDR3. The chain carries TRBV5-1 and TRBJ2-7; D may be TRBD2 (7 bases). Germline loops: CDR1 SGHRS, CDR2 YFSETQ. The V end was cut by 5 bases, the J end by 0 bases, with 15 bases between. This CDR3 is 15 amino acids long. The CDR3 sequence is CASSVWGGPSYEQYF. The CDR3 nucleotides read TGCGCCAGCAGTGTGTGGGGGGGGCCCTCCTACGAGCAGTACTTC.

The chain uses TRBV28 and TRBJ2-3; D is uncertain. V was pared by 6 bases and J by 0 bases, with 4 bases between. Germline V gives CDR1 MDHEN, CDR2 SYDVKM. This CDR3 is 12 amino acids long. The CDR3 DNA sequence: TGTGCCAGCAGGGAAAGCACAGATACGCAGTATTTT. It is translated as CASRESTDTQYF.

This clone was counted only a few times. The sample has other DNA sequences that encode this CDR3 too. The rearrangement links TRBV19 to TRBJ2-6; a weak D match, TRBD2 (6 bases). CDR3 length equals 17 residues. The germline V gene has CDR1 LNHDA and CDR2 SQIVND (reference sequence). Trimming stripped 5 bases from V and 4 bases from J, with 18 bases between. DNA of the CDR3: TGTGCCAGTAGTGCCCCCAGGCGGGGTTCGGGGGCCAACGTCCTGACTTTC. Its translation: CASSAPRRGSGANVLTF.

The rearrangement joins TRBV7-9 to TRBJ2-2; D gene uncertain. V gave up 5 bases and J gave up 5 bases, with 12 bases separating them. CDR3 length: 14 amino acids. In germline, CDR1 is SEHNR, CDR2 FQNEAQ (reference sequence). The CDR3 loop reads CASSLRSRTGELFF. The CDR3 DNA is TGTGCCAGCAGCCTCAGAAGTCGGACCGGGGAGCTGTTTTTT. Based on the CDR3 plus reference TRBV7-9 and TRBJ2-2, the full variable domain is DTGVSQNPRHKITKRGQNVTFRCDPISEHNRLYWYRQTLGQGPEFLTYFQNEAQLEKSRLLSDRFSAERPKGSFSTLEIQRTEQGDSAMYLCASSLRSRTGELFFGEGSRLTVL.

The J gene is TRBJ1-2, the V gene TRBV18; 9 bases are shared with TRBD1. CDR1 is KGHSH, CDR2 LQKENI, per germline. J was trimmed by 0 bases and V by 3 bases; bases with no gene match: 8. This CDR3 contains 17 residues. CDR3 in amino acids: CASSPTGGRATNYGYTF. CDR3 bases: TGTGCCAGCTCACCCACAGGGGGCCGTGCTACTAACTATGGCTACACCTTC. Full variable domain (missing parts from reference TRBV18 and TRBJ1-2): NAGVMQNPRHLVRRRGQEARLRCSPMKGHSHVYWYRQLPEEGLKFMVYLQKENIIDESGMPKERFSAEFPKEGPSILRIQQVVRGDSAAYFCASSPTGGRATNYGYTFGSGTRLTVV.

Only one count was recorded for this clone. The chain is built from TRBV9 and TRBJ2-3; D is uncertain. The V end lost 0 bases, the J end lost 4 bases, and 6 bases lay between the germline ends. Germline V gives CDR1 SGDLS, CDR2 YYNGEE. The length of the CDR3 is 13 residues. CDR3 nucleotides: TGTGCCAGCAGCGTAGATGTTCCAGATACGCAGTATTTT. It encodes CASSVDVPDTQYF.

This chain connects TRBV14 to TRBJ2-7; TRBD1 matches at 9 bases. The CDR3 sequence is 14 residues long. The junction had 3 bases not matched to a gene; V was cut back by 4 bases and J by 2 bases. The germline V gene encodes CDR1 SGHDN and CDR2 FVKESK. The CDR3 DNA reads as TGTGCCAGCAGCCCGGGACAGGGTCCCTACGAGCAGTACTTC. The encoded protein is CASSPGQGPYEQYF.

The chain links TRBV7-2 to TRBJ2-3; D unclear. This CDR3 comprises 17 residues. Germline CDR1 SGHTA, CDR2 FQGNSA. V lost 1 base, J lost 4 bases, and 18 bases lay in between. CDR3 coding DNA: TGTGCCAGCAGCTTAGGGCTGTGGCACAAAAACCCAGATACGCAGTATTTT. Its protein product is CASSLGLWHKNPDTQYF.